This TCR beta chain was documented in a study of blood T cell repertoires in COVID-19. Study-level information: The cDNA or gDNA used as material had been derived from T cells, B-cell-depleted T cells, or PBMCs.

TCRdb keeps only in-frame clones here, not all; method: immunoSEQ multiplex PCR. Altogether approximately 300,000 clones are present, roughly 86% being singletons, with the ten largest covering under 2%. The sequenced material came from peripheral blood. This TCR derives from a woman aged 50 to 60 with acute or convalescent COVID-19.

In DNA, the CDR3 is TGTGCCAGCAGTGAACTTGGCGGGGGGCCAGGCTACACCTTC. It codes for CASSELGGGPGYTF. This chain joins TRBV6-1 and TRBJ1-2, with D perhaps TRBD1 (6 bases). The CDR3 length is 14 residues. V shed 2 bases and J shed 8 bases, with 15 bases lying between them. Germline assignment: CDR1 MNHNS and CDR2 SASEGT.